A single sample gave rise to the 13 T cell receptor beta chains below, sequenced in a study of blood T cell repertoires in COVID-19. Method: immunoSEQ multiplex PCR; TCRdb's copy keeps in-frame clones and lacks some. The sample contains over 100,000 clones, approximately 83% of which appear only once. What was sequenced was peripheral blood. These receptors were obtained from a woman in her seventies with acute or convalescent COVID-19.

The chain couples TRBV20-1 to TRBJ1-2; D remains unclear. The CDR3 is 11 amino acids. V was pared by 5 bases and J by 6 bases, with 10 bases between. Germline-derived CDR1 and CDR2 are DFQATT and SNEGSKA (reference sequence). The CDR3 DNA follows: TGCAGTGCTGGACGGGAGAATGGCTACACCTTC. Translating gives CSAGRENGYTF.

This rearrangement joins TRBV7-7 to TRBJ2-7; the D is unclear. The CDR3 is 15 amino acids. V gave up 1 base and J gave up 0 bases, with 10 bases separating them. Germline V gene lookup returns CDR1 SSHAT and CDR2 FNYEAQ (reference sequence). The CDR3 spells CASSLGSSLSYEQYF. The CDR3 bases are TGTGCCAGCAGCTTAGGGTCTAGTCTCTCCTACGAGCAGTACTTC.

In DNA, the CDR3 is TGTGCCAGCAGCGTCGGAGGGTCCTATGGCTACACCTTC. Translation: CASSVGGSYGYTF. The gene calls are TRBV6-5 and TRBJ1-2, with unresolved D. V lost 6 bases and J lost 4, with 12 bases in between. The CDR3 spans 13 residues. Germline lookup yields CDR1 MNHEY and CDR2 SVGAGI.

The genes are TRBV3-1 (or the pseudogene TRBV3-2) and TRBJ2-3; possible D gene TRBD1, 5 bases. Per the germline V gene, CDR1 is LGHDT and CDR2 is YNNKEL (reference sequence). This CDR3 is 15 amino acids long. V lost 1 base to trimming and J lost 0 bases, with 8 bases between them. The DNA for the CDR3 is TGTGCCAGCAGCCAAGGACAGATTAGCACAGATACGCAGTATTTT. This codes for CASSQGQISTDTQYF.

This clone was observed once. V and J are TRBV7-9 and TRBJ2-3, with a weak D call TRBD1 (6 bases). Trimming pared 5 bases from V and 0 bases from J, leaving 9 bases between. The CDR3 extends over 14 amino acids. Germline V lookup: CDR1 SEHNR, CDR2 FQNEAQ (reference sequence). CDR3 DNA sequence: TGTGCCAGCAGCAGGACAGTTAGCACAGATACGCAGTATTTT. Encoded protein: CASSRTVSTDTQYF.

The V gene is TRBV6-5, the J gene TRBJ2-2; 10 nucleotides line up with TRBD1. V was clipped by 6 bases and J by 6 bases; unmatched bases: 7. Germline CDR1 MNHEY, CDR2 SVGAGI. CDR3 size: 15 residues. In nucleotides, the CDR3 is TGTGCCAGCAGCTCCGGGACAGGGGTATCCGGGGAGCTGTTTTTT. This sequence encodes CASSSGTGVSGELFF.

Turning to this clone: This same CDR3 is encoded by further DNA sequences in the sample. CDR3 sequence: CASSPTGGYGYTF. The CDR3 DNA is TGTGCCAGCAGCCCGACAGGGGGCTATGGCTACACCTTC. The genes are TRBV7-9 and TRBJ1-2; 9 bases are a match to TRBD1. V gave up 5 bases and J gave up 4 bases; unmatched junction bases: 2. This CDR3 has 13 amino acids. CDR1 and CDR2 from the germline V gene are SEHNR and FQNEAQ (reference sequence).

The rearrangement joins TRBV5-4 to TRBJ2-5; 8 bases agree with TRBD2. Germline CDR1 is SGHNT and CDR2 is YYREEE (reference sequence). V was clipped by 4 bases and J by 6 bases; unmatched bases: 11. The CDR3 is 15 residues long. The CDR3 DNA follows: TGTGCCAGCAGCACCGAGGGACTAGGTAGGAAGACCCAGTACTTC. It encodes CASSTEGLGRKTQYF.

This chain joins TRBV4-1 and TRBJ1-1, with a weak D call TRBD1 (5 bases). Germline V gene lookup returns CDR1 MGHRA and CDR2 YSYEKL. The CDR3 loop spans 12 amino acids. Trimming cost V 2 bases and J 7 bases, with 8 bases left between them. This CDR3 reads CASSQTGDEAFF. CDR3 sequence (DNA): TGCGCCAGCAGCCAAACAGGAGATGAAGCTTTCTTT.

The J gene is TRBJ2-7, the V gene TRBV12-3 or TRBV12-4; a weak D match, TRBD2 (6 bases). The CDR3 totals 12 residues. Trimming took 3 bases from V and 12 from J, leaving 15 bases between them. The CDR3 here is CASSFSGGRVYV. CDR3 nucleotides: TGTGCCAGCAGTTTTAGCGGAGGCAGGGTGTACGTC.

The rearrangement links TRBV5-1 to TRBJ2-5; TRBD1 matches at 8 bases. The ends lost 2 bases at V and 5 bases at J; junction bases unmatched: 8. The CDR3 runs 15 residues. Germline V lookup: CDR1 SGHRS, CDR2 YFSETQ. The CDR3: CASSLTGGLRETQYF. For the CDR3, the DNA is TGCGCCAGCAGCTTAACAGGGGGACTGCGGGAGACCCAGTACTTC. Variable domain in full (rest from reference TRBV5-1 and TRBJ2-5): KAGVTQTPRYLIKTRGQQVTLSCSPISGHRSVSWYQQTPGQGLQFLFEYFSETQRNKGNFPGRFSGRQFSNSRSEMNVSTLELGDSALYLCASSLTGGLRETQYFGPGTRLLVL.

The chain couples TRBV5-8 to TRBJ2-5; the match to TRBD2 covers 14 bases. Germline trimming cut 4 bases from V and 1 base from J; bases unmatched to any gene: 6. Germline values: CDR1 SGHTS, CDR2 YDEGEE. The CDR3 is 17 amino acids. The CDR3 sequence: CASSPGTSGGLQETQYF. As DNA, the CDR3 is TGTGCCAGCAGCCCCGGGACTAGCGGGGGCCTCCAAGAGACCCAGTACTTC.

This rearrangement joins TRBV4-3 to TRBJ1-2; the match to TRBD1 covers 9 bases. Germline-derived CDR1 and CDR2 are LGHNA and YSLEER. Germline trimming cut 4 bases from V and 4 bases from J; bases unmatched to any gene: 7. The CDR3 has 15 amino acids. CDR3 loop: CASSPSGTGFYGYTF. The DNA for the CDR3 is TGCGCCAGCAGCCCAAGTGGGACAGGGTTCTATGGCTACACCTTC.